The rows below give T cell receptor beta chains drawn from one sample of a study of cytomegalovirus exposure and HLA in healthy donors. Data came from immunoSEQ multiplex PCR; TCRdb stores just in-frame clones and leaves some out. This table lists 150,000 or so clones. Source material: PBMCs. These receptor sequences come from a woman aged 45-65 years in good health and CMV-seronegative. The CDR3 runs from the conserved cysteine through the conserved F or W. A D gene is named only where the DNA matches it firmly.

DNA: TGTGCCAGCAGCTTGGGGACAGGGGGGAACACTGAAGCTTTCTTT
CDR3: CASSLGTGGNTEAFF
J: TRBJ1-1
D: TRBD1
V: TRBV7-3

DNA: TGTGCCAGCCCTACCTACGAGCAGTACTTC
CDR3: CASPTYEQYF
J: TRBJ2-7
D: NA
V: TRBV19

DNA: TGTGCCAGCAGCGTTGGCTCCCTGGAGGAAAATCAGCCCCAGCATTTT
CDR3: CASSVGSLEENQPQHF
J: TRBJ1-5
D: NA
V: TRBV9

DNA: TGTGCCAGCAGCGTAGGAAGCGGCGGTGAGCAGTTCTTC
CDR3: CASSVGSGGEQFF
J: TRBJ2-1
D: NA
V: TRBV9

DNA: TGCAGCGTTTTTCGGACAGGGGGCCCCGGGGAGCTGTTTTTT
CDR3: CSVFRTGGPGELFF
J: TRBJ2-2
D: TRBD1
V: TRBV29-1

DNA: TGTGCCAGCAGCCAGGCCGGGACAGGGAATGAAAAACTGTTTTTT
CDR3: CASSQAGTGNEKLFF
J: TRBJ1-4
D: TRBD1
V: TRBV14

DNA: TGCGCCAGCAGCAGACAGGGAGTGACAGATACGCAGTATTTT
CDR3: CASSRQGVTDTQYF
J: TRBJ2-3
D: TRBD1
V: TRBV5-1

DNA: TGCAGCGTCCGGGACAGGGTCCTTGAGCAGTTCTTC
CDR3: CSVRDRVLEQFF
J: TRBJ2-1
D: TRBD1
V: TRBV29-1

DNA: TGTGCGGTCGAACAGGGGAGAGGGAGCAATCAGCCCCAGCATTTT
CDR3: CAVEQGRGSNQPQHF
J: TRBJ1-5
D: TRBD1
V: TRBV19

DNA: TGTGCCAGTAGTATCACGGGGACCTACAATGAGCAGTTCTTC
CDR3: CASSITGTYNEQFF
J: TRBJ2-1
D: NA
V: TRBV19

DNA: TGTGCCACCGAGGACAGGGTATACTACGAGCAGTACTTC
CDR3: CATEDRVYYEQYF
J: TRBJ2-7
D: TRBD1
V: TRBV6-1

DNA: TGTGCCAGCAGCTTACGGGGGGGCGGTTATAGCAATCAGCCCCAGCATTTT
CDR3: CASSLRGGGYSNQPQHF
J: TRBJ1-5
D: NA
V: TRBV7-2

DNA: TGCGCCAGCAGCTTGCGACTAGCGGGAGGCAATGAGCAGTTCTTC
CDR3: CASSLRLAGGNEQFF
J: TRBJ2-1
D: TRBD2
V: TRBV5-1

DNA: TGTGCCAGCAGCGGGGATAATTCACCCCTCCACTTT
CDR3: CASSGDNSPLHF
J: TRBJ1-6
D: NA
V: TRBV6-1

DNA: TGTGCCAGCAGCGCTAGCGGGAGGACAGATACGCAGTATTTT
CDR3: CASSASGRTDTQYF
J: TRBJ2-3
D: TRBD2
V: TRBV11-2

DNA: TGTGCCAGCAGCGCCGAGGTCGGGACAGGGCAGTACTTC
CDR3: CASSAEVGTGQYF
J: TRBJ2-5
D: TRBD1
V: TRBV7-2

DNA: TGTGCCACCCGGACAGGGGGAAATGTGGACGGCACTGAAGCTTTCTTT
CDR3: CATRTGGNVDGTEAFF
J: TRBJ1-1
D: TRBD1
V: TRBV2

DNA: TGCAGCGCTGCCCGGACTAGCGGCCAAGAGACCCAGTACTTC
CDR3: CSAARTSGQETQYF
J: TRBJ2-5
D: TRBD2
V: TRBV29-1

DNA: TGTGCCAGCAGCTTAGCCTTGGGACAGGGGCCTCAGCCCCAGCATTTT
CDR3: CASSLALGQGPQPQHF
J: TRBJ1-5
D: TRBD1
V: TRBV7-2

DNA: TGTGCCAGCAGTCGACACGAGACTGGAAACACCATATATTTT
CDR3: CASSRHETGNTIYF
J: TRBJ1-3
D: NA
V: TRBV28

DNA: TGCGCCAGCAGCTCCCGGGGGGGCCAAGAACAAGAGACCCAGTACTTC
CDR3: CASSSRGGQEQETQYF
J: TRBJ2-5
D: TRBD2
V: TRBV5-1

DNA: TGTGCCAGTATAGAGACAGGGTTCGGCAATCAGCCCCAGCATTTT
CDR3: CASIETGFGNQPQHF
J: TRBJ1-5
D: TRBD1
V: TRBV19

DNA: TGTGCCAGCAGCTTGGACAGCAACTATGGCTACACCTTC
CDR3: CASSLDSNYGYTF
J: TRBJ1-2
D: NA
V: TRBV5-6

DNA: TGTGCCAGCAAGGGAGATAGCAATCAGCCCCAGCATTTT
CDR3: CASKGDSNQPQHF
J: TRBJ1-5
D: NA
V: TRBV2

DNA: TGTGCCAGCTCACGCGGACTAGTGGAGACCCAGTACTTC
CDR3: CASSRGLVETQYF
J: TRBJ2-5
D: TRBD2
V: TRBV18

DNA: TGTGCCAGCAGTTTCGGACTAGCGGGAAGCTCCTACAATGAGCAGTTCTTC
CDR3: CASSFGLAGSSYNEQFF
J: TRBJ2-1
D: TRBD2
V: TRBV27

DNA: TGTGCCAGCAGTGAAGCCGGGACAGCCGCCTACGAGCAGTACTTC
CDR3: CASSEAGTAAYEQYF
J: TRBJ2-7
D: TRBD1
V: TRBV6-1

DNA: TGTGCCAGCAGCTTGGACGACAGGGACACTGAAGCTTTCTTT
CDR3: CASSLDDRDTEAFF
J: TRBJ1-1
D: TRBD1
V: TRBV5-8

DNA: TGTGCCAGCAGGGGACAACTTCGGGGTGGCTACACCTTC
CDR3: CASRGQLRGGYTF
J: TRBJ1-2
D: NA
V: TRBV6-1

DNA: TGCAGTGCTTCCGGCACTGAAGCTTTCTTT
CDR3: CSASGTEAFF
J: TRBJ1-1
D: NA
V: TRBV20-1

DNA: TGCGCCAGCAGCCAAGAGGGGCCGGCGGAGACCCAGTACTTC
CDR3: CASSQEGPAETQYF
J: TRBJ2-5
D: NA
V: TRBV4-1

DNA: TGTGCCAGCAGCCCCGAGACTAGGAACACCGGGGAGCTGTTTTTT
CDR3: CASSPETRNTGELFF
J: TRBJ2-2
D: NA
V: TRBV4-2

DNA: TGTGCCAGTAGTATAGTAGCAGAGACCCAGTACTTC
CDR3: CASSIVAETQYF
J: TRBJ2-5
D: NA
V: TRBV19

DNA: TGCGCCAGCAGCTTCCGACTGGACAATGAGCAGTTCTTC
CDR3: CASSFRLDNEQFF
J: TRBJ2-1
D: NA
V: TRBV5-1

DNA: TGTGCCAGCAGTCACGACAGGGGAGGCTACGAGCAGTACTTC
CDR3: CASSHDRGGYEQYF
J: TRBJ2-7
D: TRBD1
V: TRBV27

DNA: TGTGCCAGCAGCTTAGTTCAGGGGTTGATGGGGTACGAGCAGTACTTC
CDR3: CASSLVQGLMGYEQYF
J: TRBJ2-7
D: NA
V: TRBV13

DNA: TGTGCCTGTGGACTTTTTTACGGGGGCTACACCTTC
CDR3: CACGLFYGGYTF
J: TRBJ1-2
D: NA
V: TRBV30

DNA: TGTGCCAGCAGCATCCGGACAGGATTTAACACTGAAGCTTTCTTT
CDR3: CASSIRTGFNTEAFF
J: TRBJ1-1
D: TRBD1
V: TRBV7-9

DNA: TGTGCCAGCAGCAAACGACAGGGGGCCTACGAGCAGTACTTC
CDR3: CASSKRQGAYEQYF
J: TRBJ2-7
D: TRBD1
V: TRBV7-8

DNA: TGTGCCAGCAGCGTAGCGTCAGGGCCCTACAATGAGCAGTTCTTC
CDR3: CASSVASGPYNEQFF
J: TRBJ2-1
D: NA
V: TRBV9

DNA: TGTGCCAGCAGTACAGGGGGTGGCTACACCTTC
CDR3: CASSTGGGYTF
J: TRBJ1-2
D: TRBD1
V: TRBV13

DNA: TGTGCCAGCAGCTTAGAACGAAGGGGACGAGCGGGCCCCCAGCATTTT
CDR3: CASSLERRGRAGPQHF
J: TRBJ1-5
D: NA
V: TRBV28

DNA: TGCGCCAGCAGCCAACCGGACAGGCTATACACAGATACGCAGTATTTT
CDR3: CASSQPDRLYTDTQYF
J: TRBJ2-3
D: TRBD1
V: TRBV4-1

DNA: TGCGCCAGCAGCTTGGACGGACAGGGTAACGCTTTCTTT
CDR3: CASSLDGQGNAFF
J: TRBJ1-1
D: TRBD1
V: TRBV5-1

DNA: TGCGCCAGCAGCTTGGACGCAGGCTCGCGCGGCTACACCTTC
CDR3: CASSLDAGSRGYTF
J: TRBJ1-2
D: NA
V: TRBV5-1

DNA: TGTGCCAGCAGCTTGGTAGACAATGAGCAGTTCTTC
CDR3: CASSLVDNEQFF
J: TRBJ2-1
D: NA
V: TRBV5-6

DNA: TGTGCCAGCAGCGTATTTAGCGGGACGGGCGCTGAGCAGTTCTTC
CDR3: CASSVFSGTGAEQFF
J: TRBJ2-1
D: TRBD2
V: TRBV7-7

DNA: TGTGCCAGCAGCGTAGGCTGGCGGGGCTACAATGAGCAGTTCTTC
CDR3: CASSVGWRGYNEQFF
J: TRBJ2-1
D: NA
V: TRBV9

DNA: TGTGCCACCAGCAGACCTACAGGGGCCGAGACCCAGTACTTC
CDR3: CATSRPTGAETQYF
J: TRBJ2-5
D: TRBD1
V: TRBV15

DNA: TGTGCCAGCAGCTTAGTATACCCGGGACTAGCGGGAGAAGAGACCCAGTACTTC
CDR3: CASSLVYPGLAGEETQYF
J: TRBJ2-5
D: TRBD2
V: TRBV11-1